Below are 28 T cell receptor beta chains sequenced from a single sample in a study of post-analysis software for immune sequencing data. No antigen is known for these receptors. Unique-molecular-identifier-tagged TCR beta cDNA libraries were used. One entry per CDR3 protein, called by TCRdb with MiXCR from the PCR reads. Among 750,000 to 950,000 distinct CDR3 sequences listed, approximately 57% were seen once. Study-level points and caveats: Patients used about five TRBV segments, including TRBV5-6, TRBV5-1 and TRBV20-1, more often than controls.

The source material was blood. These TCRs come from a girl aged 10 to 17 with multiple sclerosis.

This clonotype has a single count. The rearrangement links TRBV25-1 to TRBJ1-6; a weak D match, TRBD1 (6 bases). Germline CDR1 and CDR2: MGHDK and SYGVNS. Trimming pared 5 bases from V and 4 bases from J, leaving 9 bases between. This CDR3 has 14 residues. This CDR3 reads CASSWGAYNSPLHF. The CDR3 DNA sequence: TGTGCCAGCAGTTGGGGGGCATATAATTCACCCCTCCACTTT.

CDR3 in amino acids: CASSPTWSSYNEQFF. CDR3 DNA sequence: TGTGCCAGCAGCCCGACTTGGAGCTCCTACAATGAGCAGTTCTTC. J is TRBJ2-1 and V is TRBV3-1; D is undetermined. The germline gives CDR1 LGHDT, CDR2 YNNKEL (reference sequence). Trimming shortened V by 4 bases and J by 0 bases, and 10 bases separated the two germline ends. The CDR3 contains 15 residues.

The J gene is TRBJ2-5, the V gene TRBV6-2 or TRBV6-3, with D tentatively TRBD1 (5 bases). The germline gives CDR1 MNHEY, CDR2 SVGEGT. This CDR3 has 13 residues. V lost 5 bases, J lost 1 base, and 8 bases lay in between. As DNA, the CDR3 is TGTGCCAGCAGTGGACACCTCCAAGAGACCCAGTACTTC. It encodes CASSGHLQETQYF.

V and J are TRBV7-9 and TRBJ2-4; 10 bases map to TRBD1. The ends lost 5 bases at V and 4 bases at J; junction bases unmatched: 8. Germline CDR1 is SEHNR and CDR2 is FQNEAQ (reference sequence). This CDR3 region has 16 residues. CDR3 nucleotide sequence: TGTGCCAGCAGCCCAGGGACAGGGGAGAGTAAAAACATTCAGTACTTC. This encodes CASSPGTGESKNIQYF.

The rearrangement links TRBV7-2 to TRBJ2-3; D unclear. Germline lookup yields CDR1 SGHTA and CDR2 FQGNSA. Trimming took 5 bases from V and 1 from J, leaving 7 bases between them. This CDR3 has 13 residues. The CDR3 loop is CASSPHGTDTQYF. Written as DNA, the CDR3 is TGTGCCAGCAGCCCCCACGGCACAGATACGCAGTATTTT.

This clonotype was seen a handful of times. The J gene is TRBJ2-1, the V gene TRBV24-1; the match to TRBD2 covers 10 bases. The length of the CDR3 is 16 residues. V was pared by 3 bases and J by 0 bases, with 1 base of the junction left unmatched. CDR1 KGHDR and CDR2 SFDVKD come from the germline V gene. This CDR3 reads CATSDRTSGSYNEQFF. The CDR3, as DNA: TGTGCCACCAGTGATCGGACTAGCGGCTCCTACAATGAGCAGTTCTTC.

The rearrangement uses TRBV6-6 and TRBJ1-1, with TRBD1 as a possible D gene (6 bases). The V and J ends lost 4 bases and 6 bases respectively, with 12 bases between them. The germline V gene encodes CDR1 MNHNY and CDR2 SVGAGI (reference sequence). This CDR3 spans 13 amino acids. The chain's CDR3 is CASSLQGGAEAFF. The CDR3 DNA reads as TGTGCCAGCAGTTTACAGGGCGGGGCTGAAGCTTTCTTT.

This chain connects TRBV29-1 to TRBJ2-2; 12 nucleotides align to TRBD1. Germline-derived CDR1 and CDR2 are SQVTM and ANQGSEA. Trimming at V came to 6 bases and at J to 6 bases, leaving 8 bases not matched to a gene. The CDR3 runs 15 residues. CDR3 sequence: CSVAGDRGRSGELFF. CDR3 DNA: TGCAGCGTCGCAGGGGACAGGGGGCGTTCCGGGGAGCTGTTTTTT.

This clonotype occurred a few times. One end of the junction is discordant with germline, which a read error may explain. The rearrangement links TRBV7-7 to TRBJ2-7; 10 bases agree with TRBD1. CDR3 length equals 15 residues. Germline CDR1 reads SSHAT; CDR2 reads FNYEAQ (reference sequence). CDR3 loop: CASSLGTGATYEQYF. For the CDR3, the DNA is TGTGCTAGCAGCTTAGGGACAGGGGCTACCTACGAGCAGTACTTC.

The genes are TRBV5-1 and TRBJ2-1; D call uncertain. The CDR3 runs 12 residues. CDR1 and CDR2 from the germline V gene are SGHRS and YFSETQ. V was cut by 6 bases and J by 7 bases, with 11 bases left in between. The CDR3 here is CASNLLDNEQFF. The CDR3 region has the DNA TGCGCCAGCAACCTCTTAGATAATGAGCAGTTCTTC.

The chain joins TRBV6-6 to TRBJ2-7; 11 bases are a match to TRBD2. The V gene end was trimmed by 5 bases and the J gene end by 2 bases; junction bases not matched to a gene: 5. CDR1 MNHNY and CDR2 SVGAGI come from the germline V gene (reference sequence). The length of the CDR3 is 15 residues. The CDR3 DNA sequence: TGTGCCAGCAGTCAGACTAGCGGGGCGACCTACGAGCAGTACTTC. Translated, it gives CASSQTSGATYEQYF.

J is TRBJ2-7 and V is TRBV7-9; TRBD2 matches 9 bases. Germline CDR1 reads SEHNR; CDR2 reads FQNEAQ (reference sequence). Trimming at V came to 7 bases and at J to 5 bases, leaving 6 bases not matched to a gene. The CDR3 consists of 13 residues. CDR3 residues: CASIGLALHEQYF. The DNA of the CDR3 is TGTGCCAGCATTGGACTAGCGTTACACGAGCAGTACTTC.

The chain links TRBV24-1 to TRBJ2-1; 10 nucleotides agree with TRBD1. V lost 2 bases, J lost 5 bases, and 5 bases stayed unmatched. Germline V gene sequence: CDR1 KGHDR, CDR2 SFDVKD. The CDR3 runs to 16 residues. DNA of the CDR3: TGTGCCACCAGTGATTCGCCGGGACAGGGGCACAATGAGCAGTTCTTC. Its protein is CATSDSPGQGHNEQFF.

The CDR3 loop reads CASSVRPVPPDTQYF. Written as DNA, the CDR3 is TGTGCCAGCAGCGTACGGCCAGTTCCCCCAGATACGCAGTATTTT. The chain recombines TRBV9 with TRBJ2-3; D is unresolved. From germline, CDR1 is SGDLS and CDR2 YYNGEE. The CDR3 length is 15 residues. V was clipped by 1 base and J by 4 bases, with 13 bases between them.

This clonotype was observed a single time. The chain recombines TRBV20-1 with TRBJ2-5, with TRBD1 matching over 9 bases. With the DNA end fitting TRBJ2-7 better, the J assignment may be wrong. CDR1 is DFQATT, CDR2 SNEGSKA, per germline (reference sequence). The CDR3 contains 14 residues. In DNA form, the CDR3 reads TGCAGTGCTAGTCGGGACAGGGATCTATACGAGCAGTACTTC. It is translated as CSASRDRDLYEQYF.

V is TRBV29-1 and J is TRBJ2-4; 8 positions agree with TRBD2. With 5 bases clipped from V and 13 bases from J, the junction kept 19 bases outside the gene matches. Per germline, CDR1 SQVTM and CDR2 ANQGSEA. The CDR3 spans 15 residues. CDR3 DNA sequence: TGCAGCGTTTTCCTTCTGGGGGGCGCGGGAGGTGAGCAGTACTTC. Its protein product is CSVFLLGGAGGEQYF. Full variable domain (remainder filled in from reference TRBV29-1 and TRBJ2-4): SAVISQKPSRDICQRGTSLTIQCQVDSQVTMMFWYRQQPGQSLTLIATANQGSEATYESGFVIDKFPISRPNLTFSTLTVSNMSPEDSSIYLCSVFLLGGAGGEQYFGAGTRLSVL.

CDR3 bases: TGCAGTGCTTATACCCCTCTAGCGGGAGGTGACAATGAGCAGTTCTTC. Translating gives CSAYTPLAGGDNEQFF. V and J are TRBV20-1 and TRBJ2-1, with 11 bases aligning to TRBD2. This CDR3 comprises 16 residues. Germline CDR1 and CDR2: DFQATT and SNEGSKA (reference sequence). The junction had 11 bases not matched to a gene; V was cut back by 5 bases and J by 5 bases.

A few counts support this clonotype. The chain couples TRBV9 to TRBJ2-1; weak D call: TRBD2 (6 bases). The CDR3 contains 16 residues. CDR1 is SGDLS, CDR2 YYNGEE, per germline. The ends were cut back, 4 bases at V and 8 bases at J, with 22 bases in the middle. The CDR3 loop is CASSSQRTLREDEQFF. In DNA form, the CDR3 reads TGTGCCAGCAGCTCCCAGAGGACGCTAAGGGAGGATGAGCAGTTCTTC.

The V and J genes are TRBV29-1 and TRBJ2-3; 9 bases agree with TRBD2. CDR1 SQVTM and CDR2 ANQGSEA come from the germline V gene. The V segment lost 2 bases and the J segment 0 bases; nucleotides outside the gene matches: 6. The CDR3 sequence is 16 residues long. The CDR3 sequence is CSVERGLAGSTDTQYF. DNA of the CDR3: TGCAGCGTTGAAAGAGGGCTAGCGGGGAGCACAGATACGCAGTATTTT.

This clonotype has at least ten counts. This chain joins TRBV9 and TRBJ2-5; the D is unclear. Trimming took 3 bases from V and 0 from J, leaving 0 bases between them. The CDR3 is 11 residues long. Germline-derived CDR1 and CDR2 are SGDLS and YYNGEE. The CDR3 loop reads CASSDQETQYF. CDR3 DNA sequence: TGTGCCAGCAGCGACCAAGAGACCCAGTACTTC. Full variable domain (remainder filled in from reference TRBV9 and TRBJ2-5): DSGVTQTPKHLITATGQRVTLRCSPRSGDLSVYWYQQSLDQGLQFLIQYYNGEERAKGNILERFSAQQFPDLHSELNLSSLELGDSALYFCASSDQETQYFGPGTRLLVL.

The chain employs TRBV5-1 and TRBJ2-7; 8 bases are shared with TRBD2. The germline V gene encodes CDR1 SGHRS and CDR2 YFSETQ. J lost 7 bases, V lost 4 bases, and 10 bases had no gene match. CDR3 length: 14 amino acids. Here the CDR3 reads CASSQGLVGNEQYF. CDR3 nucleotide sequence: TGCGCCAGCAGCCAGGGACTAGTAGGGAATGAGCAGTACTTC.

V gene TRBV10-3 combines with J gene TRBJ2-1; perhaps TRBD2 as D (6 bases). Between the trimmed V and J ends, which lost 5 bases and 0 bases, there was a span of 11 bases. The CDR3 spans 15 residues. Germline V gene sequence: CDR1 ENHRY, CDR2 SYGVKD. In nucleotides, the CDR3 is TGTGCCATCAGTCGGGACGGGAGCTCCTACAATGAGCAGTTCTTC. It codes for CAISRDGSSYNEQFF.

The chain links TRBV2 to TRBJ1-5; 7 positions agree with TRBD1. The CDR3 length is 15 residues. Germline V CDR1 and CDR2: SNHLY, FYNNEI. Losses at the gene ends were 6 bases for V and 0 bases for J; bases not matched to a gene: 5. The CDR3: CASRGDSRSNQPQHF. DNA for the CDR3: TGTGCCAGCAGGGGGGACAGCCGTAGCAATCAGCCCCAGCATTTT.

V usage is TRBV6-1 and J usage is TRBJ2-1; possible D gene TRBD2, 5 bases. The CDR3 totals 15 residues. The V gene lost 2 bases and the J gene lost 4 bases, with 12 bases spanning the gap. CDR1 is MNHNS, CDR2 SASEGT, per germline. The CDR3 protein is CASSESRRSYNEQFF. The CDR3 region has the DNA TGTGCCAGCAGTGAATCCCGGAGGTCGTACAATGAGCAGTTCTTC.

Only a few counts were recorded for this clonotype. The rearrangement links TRBV18 to TRBJ2-4, with TRBD2 identical over 8 bases. The DNA end lines up better with TRBJ2-5; the J call may be wrong. CDR3 length: 15 amino acids. CDR1 KGHSH and CDR2 LQKENI come from the germline V gene. As DNA, the CDR3 is TGTGCCAGCTCATCGTACAGCGGGAGACACGAGACCCAGTACTTC. Its protein product is CASSSYSGRHETQYF.

The J gene is TRBJ2-1, the V gene TRBV14; TRBD2 is a possible D gene (6 bases). Germline lookup yields CDR1 SGHDN and CDR2 FVKESK. The V and J ends lost 4 bases and 3 bases respectively, with 16 bases between them. The CDR3 is 16 residues long. CDR3 bases: TGTGCCAGCAGCCCCGCGACTAGAACGGACTACAATGAGCAGTTCTTC. This encodes CASSPATRTDYNEQFF. The entire variable domain, with the rest obtained from reference TRBV14 and TRBJ2-1, is as follows: EAGVTQFPSHSVIEKGQTVTLRCDPISGHDNLYWYRRVMGKEIKFLLHFVKESKQDESGMPNNRFLAERTGGTYSTLKVQPAELEDSGVYFCASSPATRTDYNEQFFGPGTRLTVL.

This clonotype was observed a few times. This chain joins TRBV29-1 and TRBJ1-2; the D gene is possibly TRBD1 (5 bases). This CDR3 is built from 14 residues. Germline CDR1 SQVTM, CDR2 ANQGSEA. Trimming pared 8 bases from V and 7 bases from J, leaving 23 bases between. CDR3 nucleotides: TGCAGCACGAAGCGGGGGGAGGCGGCTGTTGGCTACACCTTC. Residues: CSTKRGEAAVGYTF.

This clonotype has a handful of counts. The rearrangement uses TRBV5-1 and TRBJ2-7, with D maybe TRBD1 (5 bases). This CDR3 has 13 amino acids. Germline V CDR1 and CDR2: SGHRS, YFSETQ. V lost 0 bases and J 7 bases, leaving 11 bases between the germline ends. The CDR3 nucleotides read TGCGCCAGCAGCTTGGGCAGGGTTGGAGAGCAGTACTTC. It yields the protein CASSLGRVGEQYF.